These 30 T cell receptor beta chains were all obtained from the same sample, sequenced in a study of cytomegalovirus exposure and HLA in healthy donors (dated by TCRdb to 2017 to 2019). The library came from the immunoSEQ multiplex PCR assay. The multiplex PCR relied on a mix of 60 forward primers for TCR Vbeta segments and 13 reverse primers for TCR Jbeta segments. TCRdb took over this immuneACCESS table, retaining in-frame rearrangements with V and J assigned. Such tables are incomplete; in checked studies, under half of the missing clones stem from an unresolved V gene, and the remainder is unexplained. The sample data list about 170,000 clones, and roughly 80% of these were observed just once. Approximately 2.4% of the sample is taken by the ten largest. Sequenced: PBMCs. The receptors come from a male donor in good health and CMV-seronegative.

This chain links TRBV5-8 with TRBJ1-5, with 8 bases lining up with TRBD1. V dropped 2 bases and J dropped 2; count of bases not matched to a gene: 12. The CDR3 spans 18 residues. The germline CDR1 and CDR2 sequences are SGHTS and YDEGEE. The CDR3 bases are TGTGCCAGCAGCTTTAACTTTAAACCGGGACAGGGCAATCAGCCCCAGCATTTT. Encoded protein: CASSFNFKPGQGNQPQHF.

The genes are TRBV10-2 and TRBJ1-3, with TRBD1 as a possible D gene (5 bases). The germline gives CDR1 WSHSY, CDR2 SAAADI. The CDR3 is 14 residues long. V dropped 6 bases and J dropped 1 base, with 10 bases sitting between them. The CDR3 is CASSVGESGNTIYF. CDR3 DNA sequence: TGCGCCAGCAGCGTAGGGGAATCTGGAAACACCATATATTTT.

V usage is TRBV4-1 and J usage is TRBJ2-3, with 7 bases matching TRBD2. After removal of 5 bases from V and 5 bases from J, the junction contained 4 bases not matched to a gene. Germline V gene sequence: CDR1 MGHRA, CDR2 YSYEKL. CDR3 size: 13 residues. This chain's CDR3 is CASSLGEGDTQYF. The CDR3 DNA is TGCGCCAGCAGCTTGGGGGAGGGAGATACGCAGTATTTT.

The rearrangement links TRBV20-1 to TRBJ2-1, with no clear D. Germline values: CDR1 DFQATT, CDR2 SNEGSKA (reference sequence). CDR3 length: 11 amino acids. The DNA for the CDR3 is TGCAGCTTACCTAGGTACAATGAGCAGTTCTTC. Its translation: CSLPRYNEQFF.

The chain has TRBV5-1 and TRBJ1-6; D perhaps matches TRBD1 (5 bases). Trimming shortened V by 4 bases and J by 9 bases, and 11 bases separated the two germline ends. Germline CDR1 reads SGHRS; CDR2 reads YFSETQ. The CDR3 consists of 13 residues. This CDR3 reads CASSIQGRSPLHF. The CDR3 DNA reads TGCGCCAGCAGCATCCAGGGTCGTTCACCCCTCCACTTT.

The J gene is TRBJ1-4, the V gene TRBV15; no clear D. The CDR3 is made up of 16 amino acids. Trimming shortened V by 0 bases and J by 8 bases, and 16 bases separated the two germline ends. Germline values: CDR1 LNHNV, CDR2 YYDKDF (reference sequence). CDR3 DNA: TGTGCCACCAGCAGAGATGGCCCGGCCGGGAGAGAAAAACTGTTTTTT. It yields the protein CATSRDGPAGREKLFF.

This chain joins TRBV5-6 and TRBJ2-4, with 8 bases lining up with TRBD1. CDR3 length: 16 residues. Germline-derived CDR1 and CDR2 are SGHDT and YYEEEE. Trimming took 0 bases from V and 2 from J; bases not matched to a gene: 4. The CDR3 here is CASSLVQGATKNIQYF. The CDR3 nucleotides read TGTGCCAGCAGCTTGGTCCAGGGGGCGACCAAAAACATTCAGTACTTC.

The V and J genes are TRBV7-8 and TRBJ1-1; perhaps TRBD1 as D (6 bases). CDR1 is SGHVS and CDR2 is FQNEAQ in the germline V gene. Trimming pared 5 bases from V and 4 bases from J, leaving 17 bases between. This CDR3 is 15 amino acids long. The CDR3, as DNA: TGTGCCAGCAGCCCCGAGAGCGCGGGGGCCACTGAAGCTTTCTTT. Protein product: CASSPESAGATEAFF.

This chain uses TRBV19 with TRBJ2-2; 7 bases are a match to TRBD1. This CDR3 is 15 amino acids long. Germline V gives CDR1 LNHDA, CDR2 SQIVND (reference sequence). With 6 bases clipped from V and 6 bases from J, the junction kept 10 bases outside the gene matches. The CDR3 spells CASRKQGREAGELFF. Here the CDR3 DNA reads TGTGCCAGTAGGAAACAGGGGCGCGAGGCCGGGGAGCTGTTTTTT.

The J gene is TRBJ2-1, the V gene TRBV15; D uncertain. The V end was cut by 3 bases, the J end by 10 bases, with 7 bases between. CDR1 and CDR2 from the germline V gene are LNHNV and YYDKDF (reference sequence). This CDR3 contains 11 residues. In DNA, the CDR3 is TGTGCCACCAGCAGGGCGAGGGAGCAGTTCTTC. Its translation: CATSRAREQFF.

Here the CDR3 DNA reads TGTGCCAGCAGCCAAGAAGTCAGCACGGTCGGGAATTCACCCCTCCACTTT. This encodes CASSQEVSTVGNSPLHF. The chain has TRBV14 and TRBJ1-6; D call uncertain. Germline lookup yields CDR1 SGHDN and CDR2 FVKESK. The CDR3 length is 17 residues. Between the trimmed V and J ends, which lost 0 bases and 7 bases, there was a span of 16 bases.

This clone is a singleton in its sample. The chain has TRBV4-1 and TRBJ2-1, with TRBD2 matching 9 bases. The trim removed 3 bases at V and 0 bases at J, leaving 6 bases unmatched. This CDR3 spans 17 amino acids. Germline-derived CDR1 and CDR2 are MGHRA and YSYEKL. The CDR3 coding sequence is TGCGCCAGCAGCCACCCAAGCGGGGGGAGCTCCTACAATGAGCAGTTCTTC. Its translation: CASSHPSGGSSYNEQFF.

This chain links TRBV11-2 with TRBJ1-4; 11 nucleotides match TRBD1. V lost 6 bases, J lost 6 bases, and 6 bases stayed unmatched. The CDR3 has 15 amino acids. CDR1 and CDR2 (germline): SGHAT, FQNNGV. The CDR3 loop is CASRSGQGAHEKLFF. CDR3 in DNA: TGTGCCAGCAGGTCAGGACAGGGGGCGCATGAAAAACTGTTTTTT.

Concerning this clone: Other DNA sequences from this sample encode an identical CDR3 as well. V usage is TRBV5-1 and J usage is TRBJ2-7, with 7 positions matching TRBD1. The CDR3 has 12 amino acids. The V gene end was trimmed by 5 bases and the J gene end by 3 bases; junction bases not matched to a gene: 2. CDR1 SGHRS and CDR2 YFSETQ come from the germline V gene. The CDR3 region is CASSRDSYEQYF. The CDR3 DNA sequence: TGCGCCAGCAGTAGGGACAGCTACGAGCAGTACTTC.

The rearrangement uses TRBV6-1 and TRBJ2-7, with TRBD1 as a possible D gene (5 bases). V was trimmed by 6 bases and J by 2 bases, leaving 11 bases between them. Germline V gene sequence: CDR1 MNHNS, CDR2 SASEGT. This CDR3 comprises 13 residues. The CDR3 sequence: CASSPRQTYEQYF. The CDR3, as DNA: TGTGCCAGCAGCCCTCGACAGACCTACGAGCAGTACTTC.

This chain joins TRBV5-1 and TRBJ1-2; no reliable D call. There are 12 residues in the CDR3. Germline loops: CDR1 SGHRS, CDR2 YFSETQ. Trimming shortened V by 3 bases and J by 7 bases, and 10 bases separated the two germline ends. The DNA of the CDR3 is TGCGCCAGCAGCTCGGCGGAGGCTGGCTACACCTTC. Protein sequence: CASSSAEAGYTF.

The V call is TRBV5-1, the J call TRBJ1-4; the D is unclear. This CDR3 has 15 amino acids. Germline V gene lookup returns CDR1 SGHRS and CDR2 YFSETQ. The germline V and J ends were trimmed by 0 bases and 7 bases, with 13 bases remaining between them. The CDR3 DNA reads as TGCGCCAGCAGCTTGGATCGCGGTCGGGGTGAAAAACTGTTTTTT. It yields the protein CASSLDRGRGEKLFF.

This clone was detected only a few times. V is TRBV5-1 and J is TRBJ2-7, with D possibly TRBD1 on 7 matching bases. The CDR3 spans 13 residues. Germline V lookup: CDR1 SGHRS, CDR2 YFSETQ. V lost 3 bases and J lost 7, with 14 bases in between. This CDR3 is CASSWAGGWEQYF. Written as DNA, the CDR3 is TGCGCCAGCAGCTGGGCAGGGGGGTGGGAGCAGTACTTC. The variable domain in full, with the rest retrieved from reference TRBV5-1 and TRBJ2-7, is KAGVTQTPRYLIKTRGQQVTLSCSPISGHRSVSWYQQTPGQGLQFLFEYFSETQRNKGNFPGRFSGRQFSNSRSEMNVSTLELGDSALYLCASSWAGGWEQYFGPGTRLTVT.

The chain uses TRBV5-4 and TRBJ2-1; 8 bases match TRBD2. J lost 5 bases, V lost 4 bases, and 8 bases had no gene match. Per germline, CDR1 SGHNT and CDR2 YYREEE (reference sequence). CDR3 length equals 15 residues. The CDR3 spells CASSLRTGGHNEQFF. The CDR3 nucleotides are TGTGCCAGCAGCCTCCGAACGGGGGGGCACAATGAGCAGTTCTTC.

This sequence joins TRBV4-1 and TRBJ2-1; TRBD2 matches 9 bases. This CDR3 comprises 19 residues. Looked up from germline, CDR1 is MGHRA and CDR2 is YSYEKL. Trimming removed 0 bases from V and 12 bases from J; junction bases left unmatched: 21. CDR3 protein: CASSQDRALLAGPLEGQFF. The DNA for the CDR3 is TGCGCCAGCAGCCAAGATCGGGCCTTGCTAGCGGGGCCGCTGGAAGGGCAGTTCTTC.

For the CDR3, the DNA is TGTGCCACCCGCCCGGCAGGTGGCACTGAAGCTTTCTTT. It specifies CATRPAGGTEAFF. The chain uses TRBV6-5 and TRBJ1-1; the D is unclear. V lost 10 bases and J lost 4, with 16 bases in between. CDR1 MNHEY and CDR2 SVGAGI come from the germline V gene. The CDR3 has 13 residues.

The chain carries TRBV19 and TRBJ1-5, with a tentative D call TRBD1 (6 bases). The CDR3 spans 16 residues. The V gene lost 3 bases and the J gene lost 5 bases, with 17 bases spanning the gap. CDR1 and CDR2 (germline): LNHDA, SQIVND (reference sequence). The CDR3 nucleotides are TGTGCCAGTAGTATGGACAGTCGGTTGGGGCATCAGCCCCAGCATTTT. It specifies CASSMDSRLGHQPQHF.

The chain joins TRBV6-1 to TRBJ1-2; no clear D. CDR1 and CDR2 (germline): MNHNS, SASEGT. Trimming removed 8 bases at V and 4 bases at J, with 14 bases between. The CDR3 is made up of 13 amino acids. The CDR3 loop reads CASEASGFYGYTF. For the CDR3, the DNA is TGTGCCAGCGAGGCGAGCGGGTTCTATGGCTACACCTTC.

The genes are TRBV29-1 and TRBJ2-3; 8 bases fit TRBD2. The V segment lost 3 bases and the J segment 5 bases; nucleotides outside the gene matches: 7. The CDR3 runs 14 residues. The germline CDR1 and CDR2 sequences are SQVTM and ANQGSEA. CDR3 sequence (DNA): TGCAGCGTTGAGGTAGCGGGGAGGCGAGATACGCAGTATTTT. It codes for CSVEVAGRRDTQYF.

The V and J genes are TRBV4-3 and TRBJ2-7; 7 bases map to TRBD1. The germline gives CDR1 LGHNA, CDR2 YSLEER. The CDR3 consists of 15 residues. After removal of 2 bases from V and 4 bases from J, the junction contained 8 bases not matched to a gene. DNA of the CDR3: TGCGCCAGCAGCCAAAGGTCCCAGGGGGTTTACGAGCAGTACTTC. Encoded protein: CASSQRSQGVYEQYF.

The count of this clone is one. The chain links TRBV5-1 to TRBJ1-6; possibly TRBD1 for D (5 bases). V dropped 2 bases and J dropped 2 bases, with 11 bases sitting between them. This CDR3 is 16 amino acids long. Germline V gene sequence: CDR1 SGHRS, CDR2 YFSETQ. For the CDR3, the DNA is TGCGCCAGCAGCTTCGGGGGAGGCCCCTATAATTCACCCCTCCACTTT. Its translation: CASSFGGGPYNSPLHF.

The rearrangement joins TRBV11-2 to TRBJ1-1, with D unresolved. The CDR3 runs to 12 residues. The V and J ends lost 2 bases and 11 bases respectively, with 12 bases between them. Per germline, CDR1 SGHAT and CDR2 FQNNGV. The CDR3 is CASSLNPQNAFF. CDR3 sequence (DNA): TGTGCCAGCAGCTTAAATCCCCAGAACGCTTTCTTT.

The chain uses TRBV18 and TRBJ1-1, with 8 positions matching TRBD1. The ends lost 3 bases at V and 4 bases at J; junction bases unmatched: 7. Germline values: CDR1 KGHSH, CDR2 LQKENI. The CDR3 runs to 15 residues. CDR3: CASSPVTGETTEAFF. The DNA of the CDR3 is TGTGCCAGCTCACCCGTGACAGGGGAAACCACTGAAGCTTTCTTT.

CDR3 sequence reads: CASGLVNRGAGELFF. The CDR3 DNA follows: TGTGCTAGTGGTTTGGTTAACAGGGGAGCCGGGGAGCTGTTTTTT. The chain combines TRBV12-5 with TRBJ2-2; 7 bases align to TRBD1. CDR1 is LGHNT, CDR2 FRNRAP, per germline. V lost 0 bases, J lost 6 bases, and 4 bases stayed unmatched. The CDR3 length is 15 residues.

The table lists this clone with a count of one. The V and J genes are TRBV4-3 and TRBJ1-5; D remains ambiguous. The CDR3 extends over 14 amino acids. V was pared by 0 bases and J by 6 bases, with 9 bases between. The germline V gene has CDR1 LGHNA and CDR2 YSLEER. This CDR3 is CASSQDPRSQPQHF. In DNA form, the CDR3 reads TGCGCCAGCAGCCAAGACCCGAGGTCTCAGCCCCAGCATTTT.